The rows below give T cell receptor beta chains drawn from one sample of a study of Ad26.COV2.S vaccination and SARS-CoV-2 variants. Data came from immunoSEQ multiplex PCR; TCRdb stores just in-frame clones and leaves some out. Among a few hundred thousand clones listed, less than 95% were seen once. Source: peripheral blood, taken in a trial of Ad26.COV2.S vaccine versus placebo. These TCRs come from a person aged 18-60 years who received the Ad26.COV2.S COVID-19 vaccine or a placebo. CDR3s include the opening cysteine and the closing phenylalanine or tryptophan. A D gene is named only where the DNA matches it firmly. Clone size is shown for a subset of rows, as once, few, many or a class of expanded clone.

NA	TRBV18	TRBJ2-1	once	TGTGCCAGCTCACCACCCGGGCTTAACAATGAGCAGTTCTTC	CASSPPGLNNEQFF
NA	TRBV5-1	TRBJ1-2	few	TGCGCCAGCAGGCGAGAGGTGGAGGACTATGGCTACACCTTC	CASRREVEDYGYTF
NA	TRBV6-2/TRBV6-3	TRBJ1-3	NA	TGTGCCAGCAGCCCCGTTGAAGGGCACTCTGGAAACACCATATATTTT	CASSPVEGHSGNTIYF
NA	TRBV5-6	TRBJ2-5	NA	TGTGCCAGCAGCTTTCCGACGGGAGTTGAGACCCAGTACTTC	CASSFPTGVETQYF
NA	TRBV7-9	TRBJ1-3	NA	TGTGCCAGCAGCTTGGATGGTCGACGTCTCTCTGGAAACACCATATATTTT	CASSLDGRRLSGNTIYF
NA	TRBV7-9	TRBJ1-5	NA	TGTGCCAGCAGCCCCTCAACCAATCAGCCCCAGCATTTT	CASSPSTNQPQHF
NA	TRBV6-2/TRBV6-3	TRBJ2-5	NA	TGTGCCAGCAGTCTTGAGGAGACCCAGTACTTC	CASSLEETQYF
NA	TRBV30	TRBJ1-2	few	TGTGCCTGGGGGGGCTCAGGCGGCTACACCTTC	CAWGGSGGYTF
NA	TRBV12-3/TRBV12-4	TRBJ2-1	NA	TGTGCCAGCATCTATCGGACCGGCGATGAGCAGTTCTTC	CASIYRTGDEQFF
TRBD2	TRBV5-1	TRBJ2-1	once	TGCGCCAGCAGCTTGGCCGGGAAGCGGGAGGGCCGGGAGCAGTTCTTC	CASSLAGKREGREQFF
NA	TRBV4-2	TRBJ2-5	NA	TGTGCCAGCAGCCAAGTCGCGAGGGCGCTGCACGAGACCCAGTACTTC	CASSQVARALHETQYF
NA	TRBV6-2/TRBV6-3	TRBJ1-5	NA	TGTGCCAGCAGCCAGTGGGGACAGCCCCAGCATTTT	CASSQWGQPQHF
TRBD2	TRBV27	TRBJ2-7	NA	TGTGCCAGCAGTTTTCAAGGACTAGCGGATAGGTACGAGCAGTACTTC	CASSFQGLADRYEQYF
NA	TRBV10-3	TRBJ1-1	NA	TGTGCCATCAGTGAGTCTCGTAACACTGAAGCTTTCTTT	CAISESRNTEAFF
TRBD1	TRBV10-2	TRBJ1-3	NA	TGCGCCAGCAGTGAGTCGACAGGGGGCAGAAACACCATATATTTT	CASSESTGGRNTIYF
TRBD2	TRBV7-3	TRBJ2-1	NA	TGTGCCAGCAGCTCGACGGGGACTAGCGGGATCAATGAGCAGTTCTTC	CASSSTGTSGINEQFF
NA	TRBV19	TRBJ1-5	NA	TGTGCCAGCAAGGGAGTGGGGGGCTATCAGCCCCAGCATTTT	CASKGVGGYQPQHF
NA	TRBV5-4	TRBJ2-7	NA	TGTGCCAGCAGCTTGTTAGCGACAGCCTCCTACGAGCAGTACTTC	CASSLLATASYEQYF
TRBD2	TRBV6-2/TRBV6-3	TRBJ2-7	NA	TGTGCCAGCAGTTACGCACTAGCGGGAGGTTTTTCCTACGAGCAGTACTTC	CASSYALAGGFSYEQYF
TRBD2	TRBV7-9	TRBJ2-1	NA	TGTGCCAGCAATAAGGGACTAGCGGGTTACAATGAGCAGTTCTTC	CASNKGLAGYNEQFF
NA	TRBV7-2	TRBJ1-4	NA	TGTGCCAGCAGCTTACCCGGACGTCGGGAAAAACTGTTTTTT	CASSLPGRREKLFF
TRBD1	TRBV13	TRBJ2-7	NA	TGTGCCAGCAGCTCGGACAGGGCCCACGAGCAGTACTTC	CASSSDRAHEQYF
TRBD1	TRBV19	TRBJ1-5	few	TGTGCCAGTAGTATAGTCCCAACAGGGGTCAATCAGCCCCAGCATTTT	CASSIVPTGVNQPQHF
TRBD2	TRBV28	TRBJ2-2	NA	TGTGCCAGCACCAGACTAGCGGGAGCGAACACCGGGGAGCTGTTTTTT	CASTRLAGANTGELFF
NA	TRBV10-3	TRBJ1-4	once	TGTGCCATCAGTGCGGGGGACACAGGATTAAATGAAAAACTGTTTTTT	CAISAGDTGLNEKLFF
TRBD2	TRBV18	TRBJ2-1	once	TGTGCCAGCTCACCACGGGGACTAGTCAGGGACAATGAGCAGTTCTTC	CASSPRGLVRDNEQFF
TRBD2	TRBV25-1	TRBJ2-1	NA	TGTGCCAGCTCCGTAGCTATATGGCTAGCGGTATACAATGAGCAGTTCTTC	CASSVAIWLAVYNEQFF
TRBD2	TRBV6-4	TRBJ2-1	few	TGTGCCAGCAGTGACTCTCGGGCTAGCGGGGCCTACAATGAGCAGTTCTTC	CASSDSRASGAYNEQFF
TRBD1	TRBV5-1	TRBJ2-7	few	TGCGCCAGCAGCCCCGAGGTGACAGGGGGTAACGACGAGCAGTACTTC	CASSPEVTGGNDEQYF
TRBD1	TRBV15	TRBJ1-5	NA	TGTGCCACCAGCTTACGACAGGGCTGGAATCAGCCCCAGCATTTT	CATSLRQGWNQPQHF
NA	TRBV7-6	TRBJ2-7	NA	TGTGCCAGCAGCACCTACAGGGTCCACGAGCAGTACTTC	CASSTYRVHEQYF
NA	TRBV28	TRBJ1-6	NA	TGTGCCAGTATCCCGAGCTCCTATAATTCACCCCTCCACTTT	CASIPSSYNSPLHF
TRBD2	TRBV19	TRBJ2-1	NA	TGTGCCAGTAGTCCCCTAGCGGGAGATGAGCAGTTCTTC	CASSPLAGDEQFF
NA	TRBV11-2	TRBJ1-2	NA	TGTGCCAGCAGCTTAGATGGGCAGGTGATCTATGGCTACACCTTC	CASSLDGQVIYGYTF
TRBD2	TRBV2	TRBJ2-1	NA	TGTGCCAGCACCGGGACTAGGAATGAGCAGTTCTTC	CASTGTRNEQFF
NA	TRBV28	TRBJ1-4	NA	TGTGCCAGCAGTTTATCTGGAGGGGCAGGGGAGGAAAAACTGTTTTTT	CASSLSGGAGEEKLFF
NA	TRBV7-8	TRBJ2-7	NA	TGTGCCAGCAGCTTAGGTGGGCCCAGGGAGGAGCAGTACTTC	CASSLGGPREEQYF
NA	TRBV28	TRBJ1-1	NA	TGTGCCAGCAGTTTACAGAACACTGAAGCTTTCTTT	CASSLQNTEAFF
NA	TRBV4-2	TRBJ2-3	NA	TGTGCCAGCAGCCAAGGAAGGAGCGCAGATACGCAGTATTTT	CASSQGRSADTQYF
NA	TRBV6-2/TRBV6-3	TRBJ2-6	few	TGTGCCAGCAGCCTCTCCAACTCTGGGGCCAACGTCCTGACTTTC	CASSLSNSGANVLTF